A selection of T cell receptor beta chains follows, all from one sample in a study of blood T cell repertoires in COVID-19. The table came from immunoSEQ multiplex PCR; TCRdb's copy has only in-frame clones and leaves some out. Of tens of thousands of clones listed, around 87% are singletons. The sample comprised peripheral blood. The receptors derive from a human donor in a cohort sampled during active COVID-19. CDR3s include the opening cysteine and the closing phenylalanine or tryptophan.

>TRBJ1-2|TRBV27
CASSYRASYGYTF
>TRBJ2-3|TRBV6-2/TRBV6-3
CASSSAGAELDTQYF
>TRBJ2-4|TRBV5-8
CASSFGGNIQYF
>TRBJ1-1|TRBV3-1/TRBV3-2
CASRIQGGTEAFF
>TRBJ1-5|TRBV19
CASRRIGDQPQHF
>TRBJ2-7|TRBV28
CASRAGTGNWREQYF
>TRBJ2-3|TRBV7-9
CASSGRTGTDTQYF
>TRBJ2-7|TRBV18
CASSPRGTGAHEQYF
>TRBJ1-2|TRBV7-8
CASSRGIPASYGYTF
>TRBJ1-4|TRBV7-8
CASSSGQAFATNEKLFF
>TRBJ2-1|TRBV19
CASSPRQGRSYNEQFF
>TRBJ1-1|TRBV2
CASRRQGLNTEAFF
>TRBJ1-4|TRBV12-3/TRBV12-4
CASSFERNEKLFF
>TRBJ2-7|TRBV28
CATGGRGANYEQYF
>TRBJ2-5|TRBV5-4
CASSIFGGRTGETQYF
>TRBJ2-5|TRBV7-3
CASRPTVAGGEETQYF
>TRBJ1-6|TRBV27
CASSSRVLGNSPLHF
>TRBJ1-5|TRBV28
CASTPGQGHQPQHF
>TRBJ2-1|TRBV24-1
CATSEHRDRYYNEQFF
>TRBJ2-7|TRBV9
CASSVRDSSYEQYF
>TRBJ2-1|TRBV7-2
CASSLGQLNEQFF
>TRBJ1-2|TRBV20-1
CSASSGLDGYTF
>TRBJ2-1|TRBV5-5
CASSLLAGVSYNEQFF
>TRBJ2-4|TRBV6-2/TRBV6-3
CASSYLAKNIQYF
>TRBJ2-7|TRBV27
CASSGRNTGTYEQYF
>TRBJ2-7|TRBV7-9
CASSLGSPAGAYEQYF
>TRBJ1-1|TRBV18
CASSRTGNTEAFF
>TRBJ1-2|TRBV3-1/TRBV3-2
CASSPLGQRHYGYTF
>TRBJ1-4|TRBV27
CASSRKGRANEKLFF
>TRBJ2-7|TRBV10-2
CASSTGGPYEQYF
>TRBJ1-4|TRBV7-8
CASSWDSTEKLFF
>TRBJ2-6|TRBV7-9
CASSLPTEVPGANVLTF
>TRBJ2-5|TRBV28
CASSLLTPQETQYF
>TRBJ2-3|TRBV6-5
CATNILGRDTQYF
>TRBJ2-1|TRBV28
CASSLLAWGRGNEQFF
>TRBJ2-7|TRBV10-3
CAISLLEGWEQYF
>TRBJ2-7|TRBV7-9
CASSLVASGEQYF
>TRBJ1-5|TRBV5-8
CASSLAFLGRVSDQPQHF
>TRBJ2-2|TRBV5-4
CASSLVLAGFNTGELFF
>TRBJ2-7|TRBV28
CASSDRVREQYF
>TRBJ2-7|TRBV28
CASSLPSTQGYEQYF
>TRBJ2-1|TRBV29-1
CSVLGQGRDEQFF
>TRBJ1-1|TRBV12-3/TRBV12-4
CASSYPNGEAFF
>TRBJ2-2|TRBV7-9
CASSKGLAVTGELFF
>TRBJ1-6|TRBV27
CASNKSRGLVSPLHF